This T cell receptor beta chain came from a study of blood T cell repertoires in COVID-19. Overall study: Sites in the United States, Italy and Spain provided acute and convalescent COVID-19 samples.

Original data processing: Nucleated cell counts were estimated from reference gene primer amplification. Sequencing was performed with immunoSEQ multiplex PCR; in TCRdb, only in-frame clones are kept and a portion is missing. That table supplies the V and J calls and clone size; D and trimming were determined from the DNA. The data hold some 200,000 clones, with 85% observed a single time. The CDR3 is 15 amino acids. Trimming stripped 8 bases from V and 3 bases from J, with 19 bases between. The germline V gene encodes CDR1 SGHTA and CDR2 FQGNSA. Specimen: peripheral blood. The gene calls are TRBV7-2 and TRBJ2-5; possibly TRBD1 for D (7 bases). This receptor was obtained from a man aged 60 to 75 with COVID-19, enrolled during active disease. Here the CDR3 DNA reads TGTGCCAGCCAGCGGGCCGACAGGGCGAAAGAGACCCAGTACTTC. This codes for CASQRADRAKETQYF.